The present entry profiles one TCR beta chain with its context. Its cognate antigen is unknown. The sample originates from a study of T cells in localized non-small cell lung cancer. Whole-study findings and limits: Adjacent lung was found to contain a median roughly 58 of the top 100 tumor clones. Elevated blood T cell density was associated with longer overall survival. Heterogeneity within the tumor remains possible, as just one region underwent sequencing.

Assay: immunoSEQ multiplex PCR; the TCRdb copy retains only in-frame clones and omits some. The table has roughly 24,000 clones, 75% to 95% seen once. Germline lookup yields CDR1 GTSNPN and CDR2 SVGIG (reference sequence). Trimming removed 8 bases at V and 0 bases at J, with 13 bases between. The CDR3 covers 14 residues. The V gene is TRBV30, the J gene TRBJ1-4; D call uncertain. Sequencing was performed on peripheral blood, taken before any cancer treatment. The TCR comes from a female donor of 60 years or more with stage II squamous cell lung carcinoma. The CDR3 here is CAGKHGATNEKLFF. CDR3 sequence (DNA): TGTGCCGGAAAACACGGTGCAACTAATGAAAAACTGTTTTTT.